This T cell receptor beta chain was recovered during a study of CD8 T cells in ankylosing spondylitis. This clonotype was observed many times. Antigen unknown. TCRdb re-called the 5' RACE reads through MiXCR, storing one row per CDR3 protein. This sample carries roughly 64,000 distinct CDR3 sequences, 6% to 8% of them seen once, and the ten largest clones take about 5%. Whole-study findings and limits: Reportedly, significant enrichment of disease-linked clones occurred in matched ankylosing spondylitis synovial fluid. Seven to nine highly homologous variants made up a TCR beta motif, and this motif appeared characteristic of ankylosing spondylitis blood. In reactive arthritis synovial fluid and blood, some motif variants had been reported before. Relatively rare in peripheral blood, disease-linked clones were also CD8+.

The germline CDR1 and CDR2 sequences are LNHDA and SQIVND (reference sequence). CDR3 length equals 13 residues. V shed 5 bases and J shed 9 bases, with 14 bases lying between them. Sequenced material: synovial fluid, either unsorted or a sorted T cell fraction (not recorded which). The rearrangement links TRBV19 to TRBJ2-1; D is unresolved. The clonotype was recovered from a male donor with ankylosing spondylitis. CDR3 in amino acids: CASSLSPSIEQFF. In DNA, the CDR3 is TGTGCCAGTAGTTTGTCTCCCTCAATTGAGCAGTTCTTC.